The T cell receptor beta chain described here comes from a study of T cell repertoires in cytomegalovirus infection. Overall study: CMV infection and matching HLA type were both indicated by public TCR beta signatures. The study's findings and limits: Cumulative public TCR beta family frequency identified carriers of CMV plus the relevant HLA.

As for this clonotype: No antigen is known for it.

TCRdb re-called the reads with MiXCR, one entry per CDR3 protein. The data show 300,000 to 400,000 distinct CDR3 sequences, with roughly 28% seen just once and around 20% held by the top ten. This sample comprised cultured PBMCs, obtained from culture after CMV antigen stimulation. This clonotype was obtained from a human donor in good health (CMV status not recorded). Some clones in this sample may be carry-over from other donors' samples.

CDR3 in amino acids: CASSWDTGAETF. CDR3 nucleotides: TGTGCCAGCAGTTGGGATACAGGGGCTGAAACCTTC. The chain carries TRBV12-3 or TRBV12-4 and TRBJ1-2; 7 bases align to TRBD1. The length of the CDR3 is 12 residues. Trimming took 4 bases from V and 14 from J; bases not matched to a gene: 10.